These T cell receptor beta chains were read from a single sample in a study of cytomegalovirus exposure and HLA in healthy donors. Assay: immunoSEQ multiplex PCR; the TCRdb copy retains only in-frame clones and omits some. The repertoire holds about 83,000 clones, about 96% seen once, with approximately 1.2% in the top ten. The sample was PBMCs. The receptor set was obtained from a woman aged 18-35 years in good health and CMV-seronegative. Each CDR3 is given with its conserved first and last residue. A D gene is named only where the DNA matches it firmly. Size is stated for part of the rows, as once, few or many counts, or as a class when the clone is expanded.

v_call: TRBV27; clone_size: .; j_call: TRBJ2-1; d_call: TRBD2; cdr3_aa: CASSPSGIYNEQFF; cdr3_nt: TGTGCCAGCAGTCCTAGCGGTATATACAATGAGCAGTTCTTC
v_call: TRBV19; clone_size: .; j_call: TRBJ1-2; d_call: TRBD1; cdr3_aa: CASSTGRGPGYGYTF; cdr3_nt: TGTGCCAGTAGTACGGGCAGGGGGCCGGGCTATGGCTACACCTTC
v_call: TRBV7-9; clone_size: .; j_call: TRBJ2-3; d_call: .; cdr3_aa: CASSFEEFPDTQYF; cdr3_nt: TGTGCCAGCAGCTTCGAGGAGTTCCCAGATACGCAGTATTTT
v_call: TRBV6-1; clone_size: .; j_call: TRBJ2-5; d_call: .; cdr3_aa: CASSIAAQETQYF; cdr3_nt: TGTGCCAGCAGCATAGCAGCCCAAGAGACCCAGTACTTC
v_call: TRBV5-1; clone_size: .; j_call: TRBJ2-5; d_call: .; cdr3_aa: CASAPLGGETQYF; cdr3_nt: TGCGCCAGCGCTCCGTTGGGGGGAGAGACCCAGTACTTC
v_call: TRBV25-1; clone_size: once; j_call: TRBJ2-7; d_call: .; cdr3_aa: CASRGLQGQQYF; cdr3_nt: TGTGCCAGCAGGGGACTCCAGGGCCAGCAGTACTTC
v_call: TRBV15; clone_size: .; j_call: TRBJ1-5; d_call: TRBD1; cdr3_aa: CATSRAGGNQPQHF; cdr3_nt: TGTGCCACCAGCAGAGCAGGGGGTAATCAGCCCCAGCATTTT
v_call: TRBV2; clone_size: once; j_call: TRBJ1-1; d_call: .; cdr3_aa: CASDLTGNTEAFF; cdr3_nt: TGTGCCAGCGACCTCACAGGGAACACTGAAGCTTTCTTT
v_call: TRBV13; clone_size: .; j_call: TRBJ2-7; d_call: TRBD2; cdr3_aa: CASSPPGTSGRAEQYF; cdr3_nt: TGTGCCAGCAGCCCCCCCGGGACTAGCGGGAGGGCTGAGCAGTACTTC
v_call: TRBV6-5; clone_size: .; j_call: TRBJ1-5; d_call: TRBD1; cdr3_aa: CASSRQGYSNQPQHF; cdr3_nt: TGTGCCAGCAGCAGACAGGGATATAGCAATCAGCCCCAGCATTTT
v_call: TRBV28; clone_size: .; j_call: TRBJ2-3; d_call: .; cdr3_aa: CASSRGSSGTDTQYF; cdr3_nt: TGTGCCAGCAGTCGAGGTTCTAGCGGCACAGATACGCAGTATTTT
v_call: TRBV29-1; clone_size: .; j_call: TRBJ2-1; d_call: TRBD2; cdr3_aa: CSLGLAGVGNEQFF; cdr3_nt: TGCAGCTTAGGACTAGCGGGAGTGGGGAATGAGCAGTTCTTC
v_call: TRBV28; clone_size: .; j_call: TRBJ1-2; d_call: .; cdr3_aa: CASSSYSGYGYTF; cdr3_nt: TGTGCCAGCAGTTCCTACTCGGGCTATGGCTACACCTTC
v_call: TRBV6-5; clone_size: .; j_call: TRBJ2-7; d_call: .; cdr3_aa: CASSYSQTYEQYF; cdr3_nt: TGTGCCAGCAGTTACTCACAGACCTACGAGCAGTACTTC
v_call: TRBV9; clone_size: .; j_call: TRBJ2-3; d_call: .; cdr3_aa: CASSATSDTQYF; cdr3_nt: TGTGCCAGCAGCGCCACCAGTGATACGCAGTATTTT
v_call: TRBV19; clone_size: .; j_call: TRBJ2-1; d_call: .; cdr3_aa: CASSRSGGLYNEQFF; cdr3_nt: TGTGCCAGTAGCCGGAGCGGCGGGTTATACAATGAGCAGTTCTTC
v_call: TRBV18; clone_size: .; j_call: TRBJ2-1; d_call: TRBD1; cdr3_aa: CASSPRDRVVNEQFF; cdr3_nt: TGTGCCAGCTCACCACGGGACAGGGTGGTCAATGAGCAGTTCTTC
v_call: TRBV7-9; clone_size: .; j_call: TRBJ2-1; d_call: TRBD2; cdr3_aa: CASSWTTGTSVEQFF; cdr3_nt: TGTGCCAGCAGCTGGACGACCGGGACTAGCGTTGAGCAGTTCTTC
v_call: TRBV2; clone_size: .; j_call: TRBJ1-1; d_call: TRBD1; cdr3_aa: CASSSRGQNTEAFF; cdr3_nt: TGTGCCAGCAGTTCAAGGGGGCAGAACACTGAAGCTTTCTTT
v_call: TRBV15; clone_size: .; j_call: TRBJ1-2; d_call: .; cdr3_aa: CATSGEGPGTGYTF; cdr3_nt: TGTGCCACCAGTGGGGAGGGACCGGGCACTGGCTACACCTTC
v_call: TRBV5-1; clone_size: .; j_call: TRBJ2-1; d_call: TRBD1; cdr3_aa: CASSFWTGQGANEQFF; cdr3_nt: TGCGCCAGCAGCTTTTGGACGGGACAGGGGGCGAATGAGCAGTTCTTC
v_call: TRBV18; clone_size: .; j_call: TRBJ2-1; d_call: TRBD2; cdr3_aa: CASSPPWMAGGSEQFF; cdr3_nt: TGTGCCAGCTCACCGCCTTGGATGGCGGGAGGATCTGAGCAGTTCTTC
v_call: TRBV5-4; clone_size: .; j_call: TRBJ1-5; d_call: .; cdr3_aa: CASSIDQGWNQPQHF; cdr3_nt: TGTGCCAGCAGCATTGATCAGGGGTGGAATCAGCCCCAGCATTTT
v_call: TRBV6-4; clone_size: .; j_call: TRBJ2-3; d_call: .; cdr3_aa: CASSVERGTDTQYF; cdr3_nt: TGTGCCAGCAGTGTAGAGAGAGGGACAGATACGCAGTATTTT
v_call: TRBV19; clone_size: .; j_call: TRBJ1-1; d_call: .; cdr3_aa: CASSITQGTEAFF; cdr3_nt: TGTGCCAGTAGTATAACTCAGGGCACTGAAGCTTTCTTT
v_call: TRBV5-1; clone_size: few; j_call: TRBJ2-2; d_call: .; cdr3_aa: CASSDRTGGVGELFF; cdr3_nt: TGCGCCAGCAGCGACAGGACAGGAGGGGTCGGGGAGCTGTTTTTT
v_call: TRBV10-2; clone_size: .; j_call: TRBJ1-1; d_call: .; cdr3_aa: CASSEAGLNTEAFF; cdr3_nt: TGCGCCAGCAGTGAGGCAGGTTTGAACACTGAAGCTTTCTTT
v_call: TRBV5-1; clone_size: .; j_call: TRBJ1-1; d_call: .; cdr3_aa: CASSLVQGPEAFF; cdr3_nt: TGCGCCAGCAGCTTGGTACAGGGCCCTGAAGCTTTCTTT
v_call: TRBV7-9; clone_size: .; j_call: TRBJ2-1; d_call: TRBD2; cdr3_aa: CASSFDLTGLAQFF; cdr3_nt: TGTGCCAGCAGCTTCGACTTGACGGGACTAGCGCAGTTCTTC
v_call: TRBV18; clone_size: .; j_call: TRBJ2-5; d_call: .; cdr3_aa: CASSPHLEDRHRETQYF; cdr3_nt: TGTGCCAGCTCACCACATCTAGAGGACAGACACCGGGAGACCCAGTACTTC
v_call: TRBV9; clone_size: .; j_call: TRBJ2-3; d_call: .; cdr3_aa: CASSVESLDITDTQYF; cdr3_nt: TGTGCCAGCAGCGTAGAAAGCCTAGATATCACAGATACGCAGTATTTT
v_call: TRBV10-3; clone_size: .; j_call: TRBJ2-1; d_call: TRBD2; cdr3_aa: CGSGQYNEQFF; cdr3_nt: TGTGGTAGCGGGCAATACAATGAGCAGTTCTTC
v_call: TRBV13; clone_size: .; j_call: TRBJ2-2; d_call: TRBD1; cdr3_aa: CASSRETGTGELFF; cdr3_nt: TGTGCCAGCAGCCGCGAGACAGGGACCGGGGAGCTGTTTTTT
v_call: TRBV27; clone_size: .; j_call: TRBJ2-1; d_call: TRBD2; cdr3_aa: CASSLGREGRRNEQFF; cdr3_nt: TGTGCCAGCAGTTTAGGGCGGGAGGGCCGGAGGAATGAGCAGTTCTTC
v_call: TRBV5-1; clone_size: .; j_call: TRBJ2-3; d_call: .; cdr3_aa: CASSFSGSTDTQYF; cdr3_nt: TGCGCCAGCAGCTTCAGCGGGAGCACAGATACGCAGTATTTT
v_call: TRBV11-2; clone_size: .; j_call: TRBJ2-7; d_call: TRBD1; cdr3_aa: CASSLDGTGHYYEQYF; cdr3_nt: TGTGCCAGCAGCTTAGACGGGACAGGGCACTACTACGAGCAGTACTTC
v_call: TRBV6-5; clone_size: once; j_call: TRBJ1-5; d_call: .; cdr3_aa: CASSYSGYQPQHF; cdr3_nt: TGTGCCAGCAGTTACTCTGGCTATCAGCCCCAGCATTTT
v_call: TRBV7-2; clone_size: .; j_call: TRBJ2-3; d_call: TRBD2; cdr3_aa: CASSSKYAGLAGFNTQYF; cdr3_nt: TGTGCCAGCAGCTCCAAATACGCAGGACTAGCGGGGTTCAATACGCAGTATTTT
v_call: TRBV5-1; clone_size: .; j_call: TRBJ2-7; d_call: TRBD1; cdr3_aa: CASSLWLQISGGSYEQYF; cdr3_nt: TGCGCCAGCAGCTTGTGGTTACAAATATCAGGGGGCTCATACGAGCAGTACTTC
v_call: TRBV27; clone_size: .; j_call: TRBJ2-7; d_call: TRBD1; cdr3_aa: CAYLEKSRDRGEQYF; cdr3_nt: TGTGCCTACCTAGAGAAATCACGGGACAGGGGGGAGCAGTACTTC
v_call: TRBV6-6; clone_size: .; j_call: TRBJ1-2; d_call: TRBD1; cdr3_aa: CASSYAPGTGVGYTF; cdr3_nt: TGTGCCAGCAGTTATGCGCCCGGGACAGGCGTCGGCTACACCTTC
v_call: TRBV4-1; clone_size: .; j_call: TRBJ2-3; d_call: .; cdr3_aa: CASSQDRLRAEDTDTQYF; cdr3_nt: TGCGCCAGCAGCCAAGACCGCCTAAGGGCGGAGGACACAGATACGCAGTATTTT
v_call: TRBV6-4; clone_size: .; j_call: TRBJ2-1; d_call: .; cdr3_aa: CASSRAGQDEQFF; cdr3_nt: TGTGCCAGCAGCCGAGCGGGACAGGATGAGCAGTTCTTC
v_call: TRBV10-3; clone_size: .; j_call: TRBJ2-1; d_call: .; cdr3_aa: CAISGLAENNEQFF; cdr3_nt: TGTGCCATCAGTGGTCTAGCAGAGAACAATGAGCAGTTCTTC
v_call: TRBV18; clone_size: once; j_call: TRBJ2-1; d_call: .; cdr3_aa: CASSPAADEQFF; cdr3_nt: TGTGCCAGCTCTCCGGCCGCGGATGAGCAGTTCTTC
v_call: TRBV27; clone_size: .; j_call: TRBJ1-4; d_call: .; cdr3_aa: CASSSSGGQGLEKLFF; cdr3_nt: TGTGCCAGCAGCTCCTCGGGGGGACAAGGGCTTGAAAAACTGTTTTTT
v_call: TRBV7-2; clone_size: .; j_call: TRBJ2-7; d_call: TRBD1; cdr3_aa: CASGKDRGFYEQYF; cdr3_nt: TGTGCCAGCGGAAAAGACAGGGGTTTTTACGAGCAGTACTTC
v_call: TRBV4-1; clone_size: .; j_call: TRBJ2-7; d_call: .; cdr3_aa: CASSQALIRTTNSYEQYF; cdr3_nt: TGCGCCAGCAGCCAAGCACTCATAAGGACTACGAACTCCTACGAGCAGTACTTC
v_call: TRBV7-9; clone_size: .; j_call: TRBJ2-5; d_call: .; cdr3_aa: CASSQVRGGKGETQYF; cdr3_nt: TGTGCCAGCAGCCAAGTTCGAGGGGGTAAAGGGGAGACCCAGTACTTC